This passage covers 17 T cell receptor beta chains from one sample sequenced in a study of cytomegalovirus exposure and HLA in healthy donors. In the PCR, 60 Vbeta and 13 Jbeta primers were used. Clones were read by immunoSEQ multiplex PCR, and TCRdb kept only the in-frame ones, dropping some. The sample yields some 190,000 clones, about 81% seen once. Sequencing used PBMCs. The receptors originated from a middle-aged man in good health and CMV-seronegative.

There are a few counts of this clone. The rearrangement links TRBV6-6 to TRBJ1-4, with 8 bases matching TRBD1. V trimming: 4 bases; J trimming: 17 bases; junction bases outside the gene matches: 12. The V gene's germline CDR1 is MNHNY and CDR2 SVGAGI (reference sequence). This CDR3 region has 13 residues. The CDR3 protein is CASSFGTGQNGFF. The CDR3 DNA sequence: TGTGCCAGCAGTTTCGGGACAGGTCAGAACGGATTTTTT.

The rearrangement joins TRBV11-2 to TRBJ1-2; 7 bases line up with TRBD1. This CDR3 has 12 amino acids. Germline CDR1 and CDR2: SGHAT and FQNNGV. V gave up 8 bases and J gave up 6 bases; unmatched junction bases: 6. CDR3 in DNA: TGTGCCAGCTCCCGACAGGGCGATGGCTACACCTTC. Protein sequence: CASSRQGDGYTF.

This clone was detected a few times. This sequence joins TRBV29-1 and TRBJ1-3, with TRBD1 matching over 10 bases. Germline CDR1 reads SQVTM; CDR2 reads ANQGSEA. The CDR3 contains 14 residues. The ends lost 7 bases at V and 3 bases at J; junction bases unmatched: 6. CDR3 sequence: CSASDRGGGNTIYF. The CDR3 DNA is TGCAGCGCCTCGGACAGGGGGGGTGGAAACACCATATATTTT.

V gene TRBV29-1 combines with J gene TRBJ1-2, with D tentatively TRBD1 (5 bases). CDR3 size: 13 residues. Deletions cut 7 bases from V and 4 bases from J, with 16 bases between. The germline V gene encodes CDR1 SQVTM and CDR2 ANQGSEA. The CDR3 reads CSAFDGALYGYTF. CDR3 DNA: TGCAGCGCCTTTGATGGGGCTCTCTATGGCTACACCTTC.

V usage is TRBV28 and J usage is TRBJ2-7, with D hard to call. V was clipped by 1 base and J by 3 bases, with 10 bases between them. Germline CDR1 and CDR2: MDHEN and SYDVKM. This CDR3 has 14 amino acids. The CDR3 loop is CASSLSVGVYEQYF. CDR3 coding DNA: TGTGCCAGCAGTTTATCTGTTGGAGTCTACGAGCAGTACTTC.

V gene TRBV7-9 combines with J gene TRBJ1-4; TRBD1 matches 9 bases. V lost 3 bases and J lost 3; bases outside the gene matches: 2. This CDR3 is 15 amino acids long. CDR1 SEHNR and CDR2 FQNEAQ come from the germline V gene (reference sequence). The CDR3 loop reads CASSLTGGANEKLFF. CDR3 nucleotide sequence: TGTGCCAGCAGCTTGACAGGGGGTGCTAATGAAAAACTGTTTTTT.

CDR3 bases: TGTGCCAGCACCTCCCCTGGGGGGAATCAGCCCCAGCATTTT. This codes for CASTSPGGNQPQHF. V is TRBV28 and J is TRBJ1-5, with D possibly being TRBD1 (5 bases). Germline-derived CDR1 and CDR2 are MDHEN and SYDVKM. V gave up 7 bases and J gave up 4 bases, with 14 bases separating them. This CDR3 spans 14 amino acids.

The V gene is TRBV2, the J gene TRBJ2-3; TRBD1 might be the D (5 bases). The CDR3 totals 12 residues. Germline V CDR1 and CDR2: SNHLY, FYNNEI. Deletions cut 6 bases from V and 4 bases from J, with 8 bases between. CDR3 protein: CASSGHPDTQYF. CDR3 DNA sequence: TGTGCCAGCAGCGGACATCCAGATACGCAGTATTTT.

The rearrangement links TRBV14 to TRBJ1-5, with a weak D call TRBD1 (6 bases). In germline, CDR1 is SGHDN, CDR2 FVKESK. The ends were cut back, 2 bases at V and 4 bases at J, with 9 bases in the middle. This CDR3 is built from 14 residues. The CDR3 DNA is TGTGCCAGCAGCCAAACAGGGATGAATCAGCCCCAGCATTTT. Protein product: CASSQTGMNQPQHF.

V is TRBV28 and J is TRBJ2-7; perhaps TRBD2 as D (7 bases). The ends were cut back, 5 bases at V and 4 bases at J, with 15 bases in the middle. CDR3 length: 14 amino acids. Germline loops: CDR1 MDHEN, CDR2 SYDVKM. The CDR3 reads CASSLRGGAYEQYF. CDR3 nucleotide sequence: TGTGCCAGCAGTCTACGAGGGGGGGCGTACGAGCAGTACTTC.

This chain uses TRBV5-1 with TRBJ2-6; the D is unclear. V lost 2 bases, J lost 0 bases, and 6 bases lay in between. Germline CDR1 reads SGHRS; CDR2 reads YFSETQ. The CDR3 has 15 amino acids. The CDR3 nucleotides read TGCGCCAGCAGCTTCGGCGGCTCTGGGGCCAACGTCCTGACTTTC. Translating it yields CASSFGGSGANVLTF.

The chain employs TRBV5-6 and TRBJ2-1; D is undetermined. CDR1 and CDR2 from the germline V gene are SGHDT and YYEEEE. V lost 0 bases to trimming and J lost 0 bases, with 4 bases between them. The length of the CDR3 is 14 residues. In nucleotides, the CDR3 is TGTGCCAGCAGCTTGGTCCACTCCTACAATGAGCAGTTCTTC. This codes for CASSLVHSYNEQFF.

The rearrangement uses TRBV6-6 and TRBJ2-3; a possible D gene is TRBD1 (5 bases). Germline V gene data show CDR1 as MNHNY and CDR2 as SVGAGI (reference sequence). V lost 6 bases to trimming and J lost 2 bases, with 9 bases between them. CDR3 length equals 13 residues. The CDR3 bases are TGTGCCAGCAGAGGCGGACACACAGATACGCAGTATTTT. Translation gives CASRGGHTDTQYF.

This clone was observed a single time. The J gene is TRBJ1-3, the V gene TRBV29-1; the D gene is possibly TRBD1 (5 bases). The CDR3 has 11 amino acids. The V and J ends lost 3 bases and 7 bases respectively, with 7 bases between them. Germline V gives CDR1 SQVTM, CDR2 ANQGSEA. The CDR3 coding sequence is TGCAGCGTTGAGACAGACAACACCATATATTTT. As protein: CSVETDNTIYF.

The chain uses TRBV9 and TRBJ2-7; D remains unclear. Germline assignment: CDR1 SGDLS and CDR2 YYNGEE. CDR3 size: 13 residues. With 0 bases removed from V and 5 bases from J, the gap between germline ends came to 9 bases. The CDR3: CASSVEPPNEQYF. For the CDR3, the DNA is TGTGCCAGCAGCGTAGAGCCCCCCAACGAGCAGTACTTC.

This chain uses TRBV7-9 with TRBJ1-1, with TRBD1 matching over 10 bases. V lost 5 bases to trimming and J lost 3 bases; unmatched junction nucleotides: 3. The CDR3 is 14 amino acids. Germline CDR1 reads SEHNR; CDR2 reads FQNEAQ (reference sequence). The DNA of the CDR3 is TGTGCCAGCAGCGGGGACAGGGGATACACTGAAGCTTTCTTT. It codes for CASSGDRGYTEAFF.

The chain recombines TRBV5-1 with TRBJ2-1; D is unresolved. The V end was cut by 0 bases, the J end by 10 bases, with 14 bases between. Germline V gives CDR1 SGHRS, CDR2 YFSETQ. The CDR3 spans 14 residues. The CDR3 here is CASSLDVSSWEQFF. The CDR3 DNA reads as TGCGCCAGCAGCTTGGATGTCTCGAGTTGGGAGCAGTTCTTC.